This TCR beta chain derives from a study of patients and donors after allogeneic stem cell transplantation. Germline trimming cut 4 bases from V and 7 bases from J; bases unmatched to any gene: 2. CDR1 and CDR2 from the germline V gene are MNHEY and SVGAGI. The CDR3 sequence is 13 residues long. Via MiXCR, TCRdb re-called the RT-PCR reads, giving one row per CDR3 protein. Here the sample spans some 880,000 distinct CDR3 sequences, roughly 17% being singletons. The sequence derives from a human donor who was either an allogeneic HSCT recipient or a stem cell or donor lymphocyte infusion donor (not recorded which). It is not recorded whose cells these are; they may come from a transplant donor. The sample taken for sequencing was blood, either unsorted or a sorted T cell fraction (not recorded which). The chain links TRBV6-5 to TRBJ2-4; 9 bases line up with TRBD1. CDR3 DNA: TGTGCCAGCAGTTTCGGACAGGGGAACATTCAGTACTTC. Amino acid sequence: CASSFGQGNIQYF.